This T cell receptor (beta chain) was obtained from a study of cytomegalovirus exposure and HLA in healthy donors. General observations from the study: Association with HLA alleles at 0.05 false discovery rate was found for 16,951 TCR beta sequences in a later analysis. Rare TCR sequences predominated, though certain public TCRs were found in many donors. Further analysis was carried out later, and it showed several of the most significant clusters appearing linked to common viral pathogens.

CDR3 length: 13 amino acids. The germline V gene encodes CDR1 SGHRS and CDR2 YFSETQ. V lost 4 bases, J lost 2 bases, and 3 bases stayed unmatched. A multiplex PCR was run with 60 Vbeta primers and 13 Jbeta primers. Measured with immunoSEQ multiplex PCR; TCRdb has only the in-frame clones, and not every one. The sample lists around 120,000 clones, 60% to 85% occurring once. Note on this clone: What it recognizes is unknown.

The sample taken for sequencing was PBMCs. The chain joins TRBV5-1 to TRBJ2-7; 7 bases map to TRBD1. The clonotype was recovered from a man aged 25-45 years in good health and CMV-seronegative. CDR3 sequence: CASSLTGPYEQYF. CDR3 coding DNA: TGCGCCAGCAGCCTGACAGGGCCCTACGAGCAGTACTTC.